The 17 T cell receptor beta chains below were found in one sample sequenced in a study of blood T cells in healthy people across ages. Primers used in a second PCR of about 7 to 11 cycles were a sample-barcoded 5' primer and a J-beta primer mix. TCRdb re-called the 5' RACE reads with MiXCR, one entry per CDR3 protein. The data hold around 620,000 distinct CDR3 sequences, with approximately 25% observed a single time. Sequencing was carried out using blood. The source is a woman in her 70s in good health.

The CDR3 nucleotides are TGTGCCACCAGTGATTACGGAGAAAAGTACACCTTC. It translates to CATSDYGEKYTF. This chain uses TRBV24-1 with TRBJ1-2; D remains unclear. Trimming shortened V by 2 bases and J by 11 bases, and 11 bases separated the two germline ends. The CDR3 has 12 amino acids. Germline V gives CDR1 KGHDR, CDR2 SFDVKD.

The chain joins TRBV20-1 to TRBJ2-5, with 12 bases fitting TRBD2. The trim removed 1 base at V and 3 bases at J, leaving 6 bases unmatched. Germline V gene sequence: CDR1 DFQATT, CDR2 SNEGSKA (reference sequence). The CDR3 sequence is 16 residues long. The CDR3 protein is CSARASASGREETQYF. The CDR3 nucleotides read TGCAGTGCTAGAGCGTCGGCTAGCGGGAGGGAAGAGACCCAGTACTTC.

In this sample, this clonotype turned up many times. The chain couples TRBV6-5 to TRBJ1-2, with 8 positions matching TRBD1. After removal of 0 bases from V and 7 bases from J, the junction contained 7 bases not matched to a gene. The CDR3 covers 15 residues. Germline assignment: CDR1 MNHEY and CDR2 SVGAGI. The CDR3 nucleotides are TGTGCCAGCAGTTACTCGAATCAGGGGGCTGCTGGCTACACCTTC. Its protein is CASSYSNQGAAGYTF.

J is TRBJ1-2 and V is TRBV10-3; 10 bases fit TRBD1. Germline V gene lookup returns CDR1 ENHRY and CDR2 SYGVKD. Trimming cost V 6 bases and J 0 bases; bases outside gene matches: 10. This CDR3 spans 17 amino acids. Here the CDR3 reads CAIRRPGQGNPNYGYTF. The CDR3, as DNA: TGTGCCATCAGGAGACCGGGACAGGGGAACCCTAACTATGGCTACACCTTC.

This clonotype was observed a few times. V is TRBV11-3 and J is TRBJ2-5, with 9 nucleotides matching TRBD1. CDR3 size: 15 residues. Germline trimming cut 5 bases from V and 1 base from J; bases unmatched to any gene: 5. In germline, CDR1 is SGHNT, CDR2 YENEEA. CDR3 DNA sequence: TGTGCCAGCAGCATACAGACAGGGGGCCAAGAGACCCAGTACTTC. It yields the protein CASSIQTGGQETQYF.

This clonotype was detected only a few times. The J gene is TRBJ2-5, the V gene TRBV7-2, with TRBD2 identical over 7 bases. Trimming cost V 4 bases and J 2 bases; bases outside gene matches: 10. This CDR3 region has 16 residues. CDR1 and CDR2 from the germline V gene are SGHTA and FQGNSA. The CDR3 sequence: CASSWAGGSFQETQYF. The CDR3 nucleotides read TGTGCCAGCAGCTGGGCCGGGGGGTCCTTTCAAGAGACCCAGTACTTC.

In regard to this clonotype: Since no conserved phenylalanine or tryptophan closes the CDR3, a read error is the likely cause. The chain uses TRBV4-1 and TRBJ2-1, with D maybe TRBD1 (5 bases). This CDR3 region has 18 residues. CDR1 MGHRA and CDR2 YSYEKL come from the germline V gene. The germline V and J ends were trimmed by 4 bases and 5 bases, with 24 bases remaining between them. The CDR3 loop is CASSPTKSQGVKHNEQFL. The CDR3 nucleotides are TGCGCCAGCAGCCCCACGAAATCGCAGGGTGTAAAGCACAATGAGCAGTTCCTC.

The chain has TRBV7-2 and TRBJ1-2; no definite D call. Germline V gene sequence: CDR1 SGHTA, CDR2 FQGNSA. V was clipped by 0 bases and J by 8 bases, with 22 bases between them. CDR3 size: 17 residues. The CDR3, as DNA: TGTGCCAGCAGCTTAGCGGTAGGGCCGGGGAGATCGGGCGGCTACACCTTC. Its translation: CASSLAVGPGRSGGYTF.

This clonotype was seen a handful of times. This chain connects TRBV24-1 to TRBJ2-2; TRBD1 matches 11 bases. V lost 4 bases to trimming and J lost 5 bases; unmatched junction nucleotides: 11. The germline V gene encodes CDR1 KGHDR and CDR2 SFDVKD. The CDR3 has 18 amino acids. CDR3 DNA sequence: TGTGCCACCAGTGAAATTGGACAGGGGGCTGGGAGGACCGGGGAGCTGTTTTTT. Translating it yields CATSEIGQGAGRTGELFF.

In this sample, this clonotype turned up many times. The chain employs TRBV7-2 and TRBJ2-5, with D unclear. Germline CDR1 and CDR2: SGHTA and FQGNSA. V was clipped by 5 bases and J by 5 bases, with 6 bases between them. This CDR3 contains 11 residues. The CDR3 spells CASSVTETQYF. The CDR3 DNA reads as TGTGCCAGCAGCGTGACCGAGACCCAGTACTTC. Together with reference TRBV7-2 and TRBJ2-5, the CDR3 gives the full variable domain: GAGVSQSPSNKVTEKGKDVELRCDPISGHTALYWYRQSLGQGLEFLIYFQGNSAPDKSGLPSDRFSAERTGGSVSTLTIQRTQQEDSAVYLCASSVTETQYFGPGTRLLVL.

V is TRBV29-1 and J is TRBJ1-4, with 8 positions matching TRBD1. CDR3 length: 14 amino acids. Trimming at V came to 7 bases and at J to 7 bases, leaving 11 bases not matched to a gene. Germline CDR1 SQVTM, CDR2 ANQGSEA. The CDR3 loop is CSAGSGTGIEKLFF. CDR3 in DNA: TGCAGCGCCGGATCCGGGACAGGAATTGAAAAACTGTTTTTT.

Only one count was recorded for this clonotype. J is TRBJ1-6 and V is TRBV6-6; D gene uncertain. Germline V gene data show CDR1 as MNHNY and CDR2 as SVGAGI (reference sequence). Trimming pared 4 bases from V and 8 bases from J, leaving 12 bases between. The CDR3 extends over 14 amino acids. CDR3 loop: CASSSLGGDSPLHF. The CDR3 nucleotides read TGTGCCAGCAGTTCTTTGGGTGGAGATTCACCCCTCCACTTT.

A few counts support this clonotype. The rearrangement joins TRBV6-2 or TRBV6-3 to TRBJ2-1; 9 bases match TRBD2. V trimming: 8 bases; J trimming: 5 bases; junction bases outside the gene matches: 7. This CDR3 is built from 14 residues. Germline lookup yields CDR1 MNHEY and CDR2 SVGEGT. CDR3 amino acids: CASGASGDNNEQFF. In DNA form, the CDR3 reads TGTGCCAGCGGGGCTAGCGGGGATAACAATGAGCAGTTCTTC.

This clonotype was counted a few times. The genes are TRBV9 and TRBJ1-2; the match to TRBD1 covers 8 bases. With 5 bases clipped from V and 3 bases from J, the junction kept 6 bases outside the gene matches. The V gene's germline CDR1 is SGDLS and CDR2 YYNGEE. The CDR3 has 14 residues. The CDR3 loop is CASSYSQGDYGYTF. CDR3 nucleotide sequence: TGTGCCAGCAGTTACTCACAGGGGGACTATGGCTACACCTTC.

This clonotype was recorded a few times. The gene calls are TRBV20-1 and TRBJ2-5, with no clear D. Germline V gives CDR1 DFQATT, CDR2 SNEGSKA (reference sequence). Trimming left V 2 bases short and J 5 bases short, with 6 bases between. CDR3 length equals 11 residues. The CDR3 here is CSARPTETQYF. The CDR3 coding sequence is TGCAGTGCTAGACCGACGGAGACCCAGTACTTC.

There are a few counts of this clonotype. The chain combines TRBV3-1 with TRBJ1-2; D not resolved. The CDR3 has 14 amino acids. Germline-derived CDR1 and CDR2 are LGHDT and YNNKEL (reference sequence). V lost 0 bases to trimming and J lost 4 bases, with 9 bases between them. This chain's CDR3 is CASSQDLTTYGYTF. In nucleotides, the CDR3 is TGTGCCAGCAGCCAAGATCTGACAACCTATGGCTACACCTTC.

The chain combines TRBV20-1 with TRBJ2-3; D is ambiguous. Trimming left V 3 bases short and J 5 bases short, with 6 bases between. CDR3 length: 11 residues. Germline-derived CDR1 and CDR2 are DFQATT and SNEGSKA (reference sequence). As DNA, the CDR3 is TGCAGTGCTAGTTCAAAAGATACGCAGTATTTT. It encodes CSASSKDTQYF.